The 20 T cell receptor beta chains below all came from one sample that was sequenced in a study of blood T cell repertoires in COVID-19. The data were produced by immunoSEQ multiplex PCR, yet TCRdb's version contains in-frame clones alone and is incomplete. The sample yields under 300,000 clones, around 90% seen once. Input material: peripheral blood. Source of these receptors: a woman aged 70-85 years with active or convalescent COVID-19.

V usage is TRBV12-3 or TRBV12-4 and J usage is TRBJ1-2; no definite D call. V lost 5 bases, J lost 8 bases, and 15 bases lay in between. This CDR3 has 13 residues. The CDR3 here is CASSPTRPGGYTF. CDR3 nucleotides: TGTGCCAGCAGTCCCACACGGCCGGGGGGCTACACCTTC.

The rearrangement links TRBV19 to TRBJ1-1, with D possibly being TRBD1 (6 bases). The CDR3 contains 14 residues. V lost 7 bases, J lost 3 bases, and 15 bases lay in between. Per germline, CDR1 LNHDA and CDR2 SQIVND (reference sequence). The CDR3 DNA is TGTGCCAGTACCCAACAGGGTAGGGACACTGAAGCTTTCTTT. Its protein is CASTQQGRDTEAFF.

In its sample, this clone was seen once. The rearrangement joins TRBV27 to TRBJ1-2, with D hard to call. Germline V gives CDR1 MNHEY, CDR2 SMNVEV (reference sequence). V was cut by 6 bases and J by 2 bases, with 10 bases left in between. CDR3 length equals 13 residues. CDR3 residues: CASSYSRNYGYTF. The CDR3, as DNA: TGTGCCAGCAGCTACTCAAGAAACTATGGCTACACCTTC.

The rearrangement links TRBV6-6 to TRBJ1-1; D gene unclear. Germline V gives CDR1 MNHNY, CDR2 SVGAGI (reference sequence). CDR3 length: 16 amino acids. V dropped 5 bases and J dropped 4 bases, with 20 bases sitting between them. CDR3 loop: CASSPVLGQRATEAFF. For the CDR3, the DNA is TGTGCCAGCAGTCCGGTTTTGGGCCAAAGAGCCACTGAAGCTTTCTTT.

The gene calls are TRBV6-6 and TRBJ1-5; perhaps TRBD1 as D (6 bases). Germline V gene sequence: CDR1 MNHNY, CDR2 SVGAGI (reference sequence). The CDR3 loop spans 17 amino acids. V lost 5 bases, J lost 0 bases, and 17 bases lay in between. The CDR3 here is CASSLHSRGYSNQPQHF. The DNA for the CDR3 is TGTGCCAGCAGTCTACACTCTAGGGGGTATAGCAATCAGCCCCAGCATTTT.

The rearrangement links TRBV27 to TRBJ2-7; D possibly corresponds to TRBD1 (5 bases). Germline CDR1 MNHEY, CDR2 SMNVEV (reference sequence). Trimming cost V 6 bases and J 2 bases, with 17 bases left between them. The CDR3 consists of 15 residues. In DNA, the CDR3 is TGTGCCAGCAGACCGCAGGGAAGTCCCCCCTACGAGCAGTACTTC. Encoded protein: CASRPQGSPPYEQYF.

Only a few counts were recorded for this clone. The chain combines TRBV7-9 with TRBJ1-5; D possibly corresponds to TRBD1 (6 bases). V lost 4 bases and J 6 bases, leaving 16 bases between the germline ends. From germline, CDR1 is SEHNR and CDR2 FQNEAQ (reference sequence). The CDR3 consists of 15 residues. CDR3: CASSSSPGQGQPQHF. The CDR3 DNA reads TGTGCCAGCAGCTCGTCGCCGGGACAAGGTCAGCCCCAGCATTTT.

This clone was seen once. The V gene is TRBV29-1, the J gene TRBJ2-4; the D is unclear. V was clipped by 5 bases and J by 7 bases, with 12 bases between them. CDR1 and CDR2 from the germline V gene are SQVTM and ANQGSEA. The CDR3 is made up of 12 amino acids. The DNA for the CDR3 is TGCAGCGTTCCCGCAATCGGGAACATTCAGTACTTC. It translates to CSVPAIGNIQYF.

The rearrangement links TRBV10-3 to TRBJ1-2; D is unresolved. The germline gives CDR1 ENHRY, CDR2 SYGVKD. Trimming left V 2 bases short and J 8 bases short, with 12 bases between. This CDR3 comprises 13 residues. The CDR3 sequence: CAISEQTSGGYTF. Here the CDR3 DNA reads TGTGCCATCAGTGAGCAGACCTCGGGGGGCTACACCTTC.

Here the CDR3 DNA reads TGTGCCAGCAGCTTACCGGTAGCGGGGGGGCTTGAGACCCAGTACTTC. This gives the protein CASSLPVAGGLETQYF. This chain links TRBV7-2 with TRBJ2-5; 11 bases match TRBD2. Germline V lookup: CDR1 SGHTA, CDR2 FQGNSA. The J segment lost 5 bases and the V segment lost 2 bases, leaving 7 bases of the junction unmatched. The CDR3 loop spans 16 amino acids.

The J gene is TRBJ1-2, the V gene TRBV2; 9 bases line up with TRBD1. The V segment lost 5 bases and the J segment 4 bases; nucleotides outside the gene matches: 11. The CDR3 is made up of 16 amino acids. CDR1 is SNHLY, CDR2 FYNNEI, per germline. CDR3 protein: CASSTIPQGASYGYTF. The CDR3 nucleotides read TGTGCCAGCAGTACTATTCCACAGGGGGCGAGCTATGGCTACACCTTC.

This CDR3 is CASTLRTGNEKLFF. For the CDR3, the DNA is TGTGCCAGCACCTTAAGGACAGGGAATGAAAAACTGTTTTTT. The genes are TRBV6-5 and TRBJ1-4; TRBD1 aligns across 8 bases. The V segment lost 7 bases and the J segment 5 bases; nucleotides outside the gene matches: 6. Germline lookup yields CDR1 MNHEY and CDR2 SVGAGI. CDR3 length equals 14 residues.

J is TRBJ2-2 and V is TRBV5-4; tentatively, D is TRBD1 (6 bases). Looked up from germline, CDR1 is SGHNT and CDR2 is YYREEE (reference sequence). V was shortened by 4 bases and J by 0 bases, with 13 bases between the two germline ends. There are 16 residues in the CDR3. The CDR3 sequence is CASSPEGGPNTGELFF. The CDR3 nucleotides are TGTGCCAGCAGCCCTGAAGGGGGACCGAACACCGGGGAGCTGTTTTTT.

This clone came up a few times. The rearrangement links TRBV5-1 to TRBJ1-1; D is uncertain. Germline V CDR1 and CDR2: SGHRS, YFSETQ. This CDR3 region has 15 residues. Trimming took 1 base from V and 0 from J, leaving 10 bases between them. In nucleotides, the CDR3 is TGCGCCAGCAGCTTGTCGCAGGCCATGAACACTGAAGCTTTCTTT. Translated: CASSLSQAMNTEAFF.

The rearrangement uses TRBV2 and TRBJ2-7, with D uncertain. V shed 8 bases and J shed 1 base, with 6 bases lying between them. The CDR3 is 11 amino acids. The germline V gene has CDR1 SNHLY and CDR2 FYNNEI. The CDR3 DNA sequence: TGTGCCAGCCACATATCCTACGAGCAGTACTTC. Translation: CASHISYEQYF.

The rearrangement links TRBV2 to TRBJ1-2; possibly TRBD1 for D (5 bases). The CDR3 sequence is 11 residues long. V lost 4 bases to trimming and J lost 5 bases, with 5 bases between them. Germline-derived CDR1 and CDR2 are SNHLY and FYNNEI. CDR3 sequence (DNA): TGTGCCAGCAGTGGGACATATGGCTACACCTTC. This encodes CASSGTYGYTF.

V gene TRBV21-1 combines with J gene TRBJ2-1; the table calls TRBD1, which could not be checked here. TRBV21-1 is a listed pseudogene. This CDR3 region has 11 residues. In DNA form, the CDR3 reads TGTGCCAGCAGCTACCGGACAGGGCAATTCTTC. Translation: CASSYRTGQFF.

Details on this clone: The junction and the germline gene differ at one end; a read error may be behind it. The V gene is TRBV28, the J gene TRBJ1-5; D is uncertain. Germline V gene lookup returns CDR1 MDHEN and CDR2 SYDVKM. The CDR3 runs 13 residues. The CDR3 region is CASGLSTRQPQHF. The CDR3 DNA is TGTGCCAGCGGTTTATCAACACGACAGCCCCAGCATTTT. The variable domain in full, completed from reference TRBV28 and TRBJ1-5, reads DVKVTQSSRYLVKRTGEKVFLECVQDMDHENMFWYRQDPGLGLRLIYFSYDVKMKEKGDIPEGYSVSREKKERFSLILESASTNQTSMYLCASGLSTRQPQHFGDGTRLSIL.

The gene calls are TRBV19 and TRBJ1-2; weak D call: TRBD1 (6 bases). The CDR3 is 15 amino acids. Germline loops: CDR1 LNHDA, CDR2 SQIVND (reference sequence). V was trimmed by 0 bases and J by 6 bases, leaving 14 bases between them. The CDR3 region has the DNA TGTGCCAGTAGTATAGATCCGGGCAGGGGCGATGGCTACACCTTC. It encodes CASSIDPGRGDGYTF.

This clone was seen more than once but under ten times. The chain links TRBV19 to TRBJ1-1; TRBD1 aligns across 7 bases. Trimming removed 4 bases from V and 3 bases from J; junction bases left unmatched: 8. Germline V CDR1 and CDR2: LNHDA, SQIVND (reference sequence). There are 15 residues in the CDR3. CDR3 DNA sequence: TGTGCCAGTAGTAATTACAGGGGAGGTGACACTGAAGCTTTCTTT. It encodes CASSNYRGGDTEAFF.